This is a list of T cell receptor beta chains from one sample in a study of shared clonotypes between healthy human individuals. Method: immunoSEQ multiplex PCR; TCRdb's copy keeps in-frame clones and lacks some. The repertoire consists of around 2,000,000 clones, with roughly 96% occurring once and the leading ten covering 0.1% to 0.15%. Material for sequencing was naive CD4+ T cells sorted from blood. Source of these receptors: a man between 18 and 35 years old in good health. Each CDR3 is given with its conserved first and last residue. Fields, in order: CDR3 DNA, CDR3 protein, V gene, clone size, J gene, D gene. A D gene is named only where the DNA matches it firmly. Expanded clones are given a class, and other clones once, few, many or no size at all.

cdr3_nt: TGCAGTGCCCCCCGGACGGAGACCCAGTACTTC
cdr3_aa: CSAPRTETQYF
v_call: TRBV20-1
clone_size: NA
j_call: TRBJ2-5
d_call: NA

cdr3_nt: TGTGCCAGCAGCGGGAATGGAGAGACCCAGTACTTC
cdr3_aa: CASSGNGETQYF
v_call: TRBV5-6
clone_size: NA
j_call: TRBJ2-5
d_call: NA

cdr3_nt: TGTGCCAGCAGCCACCGGGGTAGCGGGAGCTCCTACAATGAGCAGTTCTTC
cdr3_aa: CASSHRGSGSSYNEQFF
v_call: TRBV9
clone_size: NA
j_call: TRBJ2-1
d_call: TRBD2

cdr3_nt: TGTGCCAGCAGAAAAGGGGGTAGCACTGAAGCTTTCTTT
cdr3_aa: CASRKGGSTEAFF
v_call: TRBV2
clone_size: NA
j_call: TRBJ1-1
d_call: NA

cdr3_nt: TGTGCCAGCAGTGGGCAGGGGACAGGGGGGCTGGACGAGCAGTACTTC
cdr3_aa: CASSGQGTGGLDEQYF
v_call: TRBV6-1
clone_size: NA
j_call: TRBJ2-7
d_call: TRBD1

cdr3_nt: TGCGCCAGCAGTGGTCTAGGACAAGTCACTGAAGCTTTCTTT
cdr3_aa: CASSGLGQVTEAFF
v_call: TRBV10-2
clone_size: NA
j_call: TRBJ1-1
d_call: NA

cdr3_nt: TGCGCCAGCAGTGAGGGCAGGAAGTATGGCTACACCTTC
cdr3_aa: CASSEGRKYGYTF
v_call: TRBV10-2
clone_size: NA
j_call: TRBJ1-2
d_call: NA

cdr3_nt: TGTGCCAGCAGTTACCGGGACAGACGACTGCTGCTTTACTTC
cdr3_aa: CASSYRDRRLLLYF
v_call: TRBV6-5
clone_size: NA
j_call: TRBJ2-5
d_call: TRBD1

cdr3_nt: TGTGCCAGCAGCCTCGAGTGGGGGCGGAAACTGTTTTTT
cdr3_aa: CASSLEWGRKLFF
v_call: TRBV7-2
clone_size: NA
j_call: TRBJ1-4
d_call: NA

cdr3_nt: TGTGCCACCAGCAGAGAAGACGGTGAAAAACTGTTTTTT
cdr3_aa: CATSREDGEKLFF
v_call: TRBV15
clone_size: NA
j_call: TRBJ1-4
d_call: NA

cdr3_nt: TGTGCCAGCAGCTTACGGGGCTTTAGTGAGCAGTTCTTC
cdr3_aa: CASSLRGFSEQFF
v_call: TRBV7-9
clone_size: NA
j_call: TRBJ2-1
d_call: NA

cdr3_nt: TGTGCCAGCAGCCCCCAGGGTCGGAGCTTCCAAGAGACCCAGTACTTC
cdr3_aa: CASSPQGRSFQETQYF
v_call: TRBV7-9
clone_size: once
j_call: TRBJ2-5
d_call: NA

cdr3_nt: TGTGCCTGGAGTACCAGGGCTCCCGGGGAGCTGTTTTTT
cdr3_aa: CAWSTRAPGELFF
v_call: TRBV30
clone_size: NA
j_call: TRBJ2-2
d_call: NA

cdr3_nt: TGTGCCAGCAGCCCGTACCCGGCTGGACAGGGCCATTCACCCCTCCACTTT
cdr3_aa: CASSPYPAGQGHSPLHF
v_call: TRBV11-2
clone_size: NA
j_call: TRBJ1-6
d_call: TRBD1

cdr3_nt: TGTGCCAGCAGCAAGTTGGTGGGAGGGGGCGCAGATACGCAGTATTTT
cdr3_aa: CASSKLVGGGADTQYF
v_call: TRBV7-8
clone_size: once
j_call: TRBJ2-3
d_call: NA

cdr3_nt: TGTGCCAGCAGTGTCGGCGGGGGCCTTGGCACAGATACGCAGTATTTT
cdr3_aa: CASSVGGGLGTDTQYF
v_call: TRBV6-1
clone_size: NA
j_call: TRBJ2-3
d_call: NA

cdr3_nt: TGCGCCAGCCGACCGACTAGCGGCCAAGAGACCCAGTACTTC
cdr3_aa: CASRPTSGQETQYF
v_call: TRBV5-1
clone_size: NA
j_call: TRBJ2-5
d_call: TRBD2

cdr3_nt: TGTGCCAGCAGCCAGCGATCTAGCGGGGGGCCTTACAATGAGCAGTTCTTC
cdr3_aa: CASSQRSSGGPYNEQFF
v_call: TRBV4-2
clone_size: NA
j_call: TRBJ2-1
d_call: TRBD2

cdr3_nt: TGTGCCAGCTCACCAACTGGGCTCGGCACAGATACGCAGTATTTT
cdr3_aa: CASSPTGLGTDTQYF
v_call: TRBV18
clone_size: NA
j_call: TRBJ2-3
d_call: NA

cdr3_nt: TGTGCCACCTTAGGACAGGGGGGATCCGGGGAGCTGTTTTTT
cdr3_aa: CATLGQGGSGELFF
v_call: TRBV10-3
clone_size: NA
j_call: TRBJ2-2
d_call: TRBD1

cdr3_nt: TGTGCCAGCAGCTCAACAGGGGGGGGCACTGAAGCTTTCTTT
cdr3_aa: CASSSTGGGTEAFF
v_call: TRBV11-2
clone_size: NA
j_call: TRBJ1-1
d_call: TRBD1

cdr3_nt: TGTGCCAGCTCCCCTACCAGCGTCGAGCAGTACTTC
cdr3_aa: CASSPTSVEQYF
v_call: TRBV18
clone_size: NA
j_call: TRBJ2-7
d_call: NA

cdr3_nt: TGTGCCAGCAGTTACTCCGGGGGAACAGATACGCAGTATTTT
cdr3_aa: CASSYSGGTDTQYF
v_call: TRBV6-5
clone_size: NA
j_call: TRBJ2-3
d_call: NA

cdr3_nt: TGTGCCTGGAGTGCACAGGGGAATCAGCCCCAGCATTTT
cdr3_aa: CAWSAQGNQPQHF
v_call: TRBV30
clone_size: NA
j_call: TRBJ1-5
d_call: TRBD1

cdr3_nt: TGTGCTAGCAGCTTATACGGAAGCACAGATACGCAGTATTTT
cdr3_aa: CASSLYGSTDTQYF
v_call: TRBV7-7
clone_size: NA
j_call: TRBJ2-3
d_call: NA

cdr3_nt: TGTGCCAGCAGCCTTCACGGGACAGGGGTTGATGGCTACACCTTC
cdr3_aa: CASSLHGTGVDGYTF
v_call: TRBV6-5
clone_size: NA
j_call: TRBJ1-2
d_call: TRBD1

cdr3_nt: TGTGCCAGGAGAAGACTGAACACCGGGGAGCTGTTTTTT
cdr3_aa: CARRRLNTGELFF
v_call: TRBV6-6
clone_size: NA
j_call: TRBJ2-2
d_call: NA

cdr3_nt: TGTGCCAGTAGTATGGCAGGGGTCTATAATTCACCCCTCCACTTT
cdr3_aa: CASSMAGVYNSPLHF
v_call: TRBV19
clone_size: NA
j_call: TRBJ1-6
d_call: NA

cdr3_nt: TGTGCCAGAAATCGCGGAACGGAACCCTACGAGCAGTACTTC
cdr3_aa: CARNRGTEPYEQYF
v_call: TRBV21-1
clone_size: many
j_call: TRBJ2-7
d_call: NA

cdr3_nt: TGTGCCAGCAGCGCGGGACAGCTTTTTAACTATGGCTACACCTTC
cdr3_aa: CASSAGQLFNYGYTF
v_call: TRBV9
clone_size: NA
j_call: TRBJ1-2
d_call: TRBD1

cdr3_nt: TGTGCCAGCAGATCCCCCCAGGGGGCCTTCGAGCAGTACTTC
cdr3_aa: CASRSPQGAFEQYF
v_call: TRBV2
clone_size: NA
j_call: TRBJ2-7
d_call: TRBD1